This TCR beta chain was documented in a study of T cells in localized non-small cell lung cancer. Trimming left V 6 bases short and J 2 bases short, with 15 bases between. Germline loops: CDR1 SGHNT, CDR2 YENEEA. CDR3 length: 15 residues. TCRdb's copy holds only in-frame clones and misses some; the assay was immunoSEQ multiplex PCR. Of 650 to 800 clones in the sample, around 23% were seen once. Relative to its sample, this clone is large. This specimen consisted of normal lung tissue next to the tumor, obtained before any cancer treatment. This clonotype was obtained from a woman between 35 and 75 years old with stage II squamous cell lung carcinoma. The chain has TRBV11-3 and TRBJ2-3, with a weak D call TRBD2 (7 bases). The CDR3 bases are TGTGCCAGCAGGAGAGAGCGGGGACACACAGATACGCAGTATTTT. Protein product: CASRRERGHTDTQYF. Full variable domain (rest looked up from reference TRBV11-3 and TRBJ2-3): EAGVVQSPRYKIIEKKQPVAFWCNPISGHNTLYWYLQNLGQGPELLIRYENEEAVDDSQLPKDRFSAERLKGVDSTLKIQPAELGDSAVYLCASRRERGHTDTQYFGPGTRLTVL.